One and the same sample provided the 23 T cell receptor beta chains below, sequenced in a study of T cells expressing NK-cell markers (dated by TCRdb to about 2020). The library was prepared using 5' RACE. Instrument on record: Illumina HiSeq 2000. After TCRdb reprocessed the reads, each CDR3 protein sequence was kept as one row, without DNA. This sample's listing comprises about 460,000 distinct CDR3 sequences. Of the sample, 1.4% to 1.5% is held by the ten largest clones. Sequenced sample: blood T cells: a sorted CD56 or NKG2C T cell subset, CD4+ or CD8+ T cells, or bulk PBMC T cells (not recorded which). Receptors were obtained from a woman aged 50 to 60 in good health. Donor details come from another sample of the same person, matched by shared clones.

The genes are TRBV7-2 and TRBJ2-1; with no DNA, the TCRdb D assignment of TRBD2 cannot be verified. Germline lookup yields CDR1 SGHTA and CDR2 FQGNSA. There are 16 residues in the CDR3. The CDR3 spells CASSLGYWTSSDEQFF.

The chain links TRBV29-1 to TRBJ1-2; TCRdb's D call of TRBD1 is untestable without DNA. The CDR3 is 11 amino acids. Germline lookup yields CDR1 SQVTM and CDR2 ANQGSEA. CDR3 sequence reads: CSGGQDPGYTF.

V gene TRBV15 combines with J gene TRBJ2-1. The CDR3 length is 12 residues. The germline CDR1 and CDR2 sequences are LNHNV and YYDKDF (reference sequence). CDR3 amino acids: CATSRLPNEQFF. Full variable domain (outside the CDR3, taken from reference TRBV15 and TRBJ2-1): DAMVIQNPRYQVTQFGKPVTLSCSQTLNHNVMYWYQQKSSQAPKLLFHYYDKDFNNEADTPDNFQSRRPNTSFCFLDIRSPGLGDTAMYLCATSRLPNEQFFGPGTRLTVL.

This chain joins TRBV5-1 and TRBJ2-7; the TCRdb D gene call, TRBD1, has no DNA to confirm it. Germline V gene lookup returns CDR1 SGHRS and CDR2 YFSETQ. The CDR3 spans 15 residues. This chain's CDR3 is CASSSRQGAQDEQYF. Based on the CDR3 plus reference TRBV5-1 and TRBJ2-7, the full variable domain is KAGVTQTPRYLIKTRGQQVTLSCSPISGHRSVSWYQQTPGQGLQFLFEYFSETQRNKGNFPGRFSGRQFSNSRSEMNVSTLELGDSALYLCASSSRQGAQDEQYFGPGTRLTVT.

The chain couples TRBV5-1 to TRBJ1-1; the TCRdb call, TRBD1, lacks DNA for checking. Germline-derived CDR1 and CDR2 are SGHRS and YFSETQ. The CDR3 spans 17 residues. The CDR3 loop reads CASSLGGRQGSLLKAFF. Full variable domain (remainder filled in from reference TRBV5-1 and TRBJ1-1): KAGVTQTPRYLIKTRGQQVTLSCSPISGHRSVSWYQQTPGQGLQFLFEYFSETQRNKGNFPGRFSGRQFSNSRSEMNVSTLELGDSALYLCASSLGGRQGSLLKAFFGQGTRLTVV.

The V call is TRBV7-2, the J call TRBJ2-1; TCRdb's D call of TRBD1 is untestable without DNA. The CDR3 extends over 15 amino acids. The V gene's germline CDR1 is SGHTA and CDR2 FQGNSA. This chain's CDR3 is CASSLVRDVYNEQFF.

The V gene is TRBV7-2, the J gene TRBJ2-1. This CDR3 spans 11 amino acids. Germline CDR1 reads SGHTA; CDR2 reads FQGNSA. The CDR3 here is CASSLGVEQFF.

CDR3 residues: CASSKTSVQETQYF. The rearrangement links TRBV18 to TRBJ2-5; the D call of TRBD2 rests on TCRdb alone, since no DNA is present to check it. This CDR3 is built from 14 residues. Germline CDR1 KGHSH, CDR2 LQKENI.

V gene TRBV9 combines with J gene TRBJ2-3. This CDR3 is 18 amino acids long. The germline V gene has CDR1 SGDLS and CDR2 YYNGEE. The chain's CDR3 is CASSVATSYGHSMDTQYF.

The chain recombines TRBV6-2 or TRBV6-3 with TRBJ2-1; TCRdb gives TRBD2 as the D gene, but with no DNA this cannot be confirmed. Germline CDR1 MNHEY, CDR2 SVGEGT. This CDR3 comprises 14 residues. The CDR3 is CASRTGLAENEQFF.

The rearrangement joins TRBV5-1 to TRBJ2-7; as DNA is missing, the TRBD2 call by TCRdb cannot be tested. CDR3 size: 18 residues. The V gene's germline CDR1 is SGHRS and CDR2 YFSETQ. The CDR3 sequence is CASSRGTSGLLSPDEQYF.

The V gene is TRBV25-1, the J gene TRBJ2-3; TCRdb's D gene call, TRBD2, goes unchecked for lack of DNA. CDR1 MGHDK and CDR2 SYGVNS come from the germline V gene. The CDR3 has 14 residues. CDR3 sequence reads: CASSDEGRIDTQYF.

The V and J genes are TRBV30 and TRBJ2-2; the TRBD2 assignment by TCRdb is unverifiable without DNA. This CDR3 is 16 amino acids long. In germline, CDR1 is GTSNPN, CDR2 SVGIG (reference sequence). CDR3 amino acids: CAWIGEGAPATGELFF.

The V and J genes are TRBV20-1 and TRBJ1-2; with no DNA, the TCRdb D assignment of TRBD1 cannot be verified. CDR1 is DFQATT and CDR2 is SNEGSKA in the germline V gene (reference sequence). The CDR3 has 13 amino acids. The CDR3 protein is CSARDRGPYGYTF.

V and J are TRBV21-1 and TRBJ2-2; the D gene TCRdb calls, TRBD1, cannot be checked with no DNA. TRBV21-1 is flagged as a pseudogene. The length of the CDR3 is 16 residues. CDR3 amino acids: CASSKGAGGFAGELFF.

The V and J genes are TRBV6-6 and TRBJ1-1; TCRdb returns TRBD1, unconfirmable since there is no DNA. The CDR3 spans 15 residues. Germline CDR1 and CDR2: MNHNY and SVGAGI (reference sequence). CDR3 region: CASTLTQTGGNEAFF.

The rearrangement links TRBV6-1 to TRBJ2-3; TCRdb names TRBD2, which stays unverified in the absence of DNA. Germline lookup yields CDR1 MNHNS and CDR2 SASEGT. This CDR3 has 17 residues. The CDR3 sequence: CASSLRLAGGRTDTQYF.

CDR3 amino acids: CATSLGVGQYF. The genes are TRBV24-1 and TRBJ2-3. This CDR3 is 11 amino acids long. Germline V gene sequence: CDR1 KGHDR, CDR2 SFDVKD.

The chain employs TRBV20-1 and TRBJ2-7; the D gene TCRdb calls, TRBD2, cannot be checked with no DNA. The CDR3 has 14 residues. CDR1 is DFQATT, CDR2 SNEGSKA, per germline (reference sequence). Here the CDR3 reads CSAREGGAGGEQYF.

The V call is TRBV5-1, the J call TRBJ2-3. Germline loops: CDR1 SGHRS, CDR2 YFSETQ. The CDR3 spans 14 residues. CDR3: CASSLTRGADTQYF.

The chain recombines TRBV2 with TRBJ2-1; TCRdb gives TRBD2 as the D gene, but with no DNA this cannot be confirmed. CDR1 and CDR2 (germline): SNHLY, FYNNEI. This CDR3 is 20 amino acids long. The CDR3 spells CASSVSLGTSGRSSYNEQFF.

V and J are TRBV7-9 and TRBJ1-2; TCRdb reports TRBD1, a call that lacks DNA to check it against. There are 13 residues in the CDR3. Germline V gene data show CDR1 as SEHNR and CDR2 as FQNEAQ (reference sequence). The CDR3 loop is CASSLGPGYGYTF.

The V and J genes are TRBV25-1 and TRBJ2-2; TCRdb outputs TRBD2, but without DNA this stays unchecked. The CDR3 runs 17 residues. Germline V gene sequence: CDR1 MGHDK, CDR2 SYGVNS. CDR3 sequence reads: CASSDPRLAGGGGELFF.